The 3 T cell receptor beta chains in this list originate from one sample, sequenced in a study of blood T cell repertoires in COVID-19. The repertoire was sequenced with immunoSEQ multiplex PCR; TCRdb's copy has only in-frame clones and lacks some. Seen here are more than 120,000 clones, approximately 86% observed once, and the top ten hold over 0.75%. The sample was peripheral blood. These receptors were collected from a woman aged 50 to 60 with acute or convalescent COVID-19.

The rearrangement uses TRBV5-1 and TRBJ2-3; 10 nucleotides agree with TRBD1. With V trimmed by 2 bases and J by 3 bases, 6 bases remained unmatched. Germline loops: CDR1 SGHRS, CDR2 YFSETQ. There are 16 residues in the CDR3. This CDR3 is CASSFRQGAFTDTQYF. In nucleotides, the CDR3 is TGCGCCAGCAGCTTCCGACAGGGGGCATTTACAGATACGCAGTATTTT.

The rearrangement uses TRBV7-6 and TRBJ2-5; 12 nucleotides align to TRBD1. The V gene end was trimmed by 5 bases and the J gene end by 1 base; junction bases not matched to a gene: 14. The CDR3 extends over 19 amino acids. Germline lookup yields CDR1 SGHVS and CDR2 FNYEAQ. The CDR3 sequence is CASSISGTGGGDFQETQYF. For the CDR3, the DNA is TGTGCCAGCAGCATATCCGGGACAGGGGGCGGGGATTTCCAAGAGACCCAGTACTTC.

This rearrangement joins TRBV12-3 or TRBV12-4 to TRBJ1-2, with D possibly matching TRBD1 (6 bases). Trimming left V 5 bases short and J 6 bases short, with 13 bases between. This CDR3 is built from 13 residues. Here the CDR3 reads CASSIRTADGYTF. In nucleotides, the CDR3 is TGTGCCAGCAGTATCCGGACAGCGGATGGCTACACCTTC.